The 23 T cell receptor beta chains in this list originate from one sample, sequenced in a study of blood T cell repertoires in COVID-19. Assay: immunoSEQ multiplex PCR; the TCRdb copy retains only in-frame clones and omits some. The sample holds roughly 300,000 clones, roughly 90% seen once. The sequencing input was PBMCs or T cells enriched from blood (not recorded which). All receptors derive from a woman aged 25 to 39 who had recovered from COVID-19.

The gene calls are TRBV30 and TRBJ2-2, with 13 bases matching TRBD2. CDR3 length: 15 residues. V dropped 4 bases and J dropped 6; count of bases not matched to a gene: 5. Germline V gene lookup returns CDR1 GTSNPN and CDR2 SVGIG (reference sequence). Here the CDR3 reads CAWKGLAGRAGELFF. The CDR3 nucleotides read TGTGCCTGGAAGGGACTAGCGGGAAGGGCCGGGGAGCTGTTTTTT.

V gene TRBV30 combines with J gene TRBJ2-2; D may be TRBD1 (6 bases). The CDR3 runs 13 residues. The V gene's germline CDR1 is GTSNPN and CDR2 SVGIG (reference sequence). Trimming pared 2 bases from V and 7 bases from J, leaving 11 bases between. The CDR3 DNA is TGTGCCTGGAGTCACAACAGGGTCGGGGAGCTGTTTTTT. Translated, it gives CAWSHNRVGELFF.

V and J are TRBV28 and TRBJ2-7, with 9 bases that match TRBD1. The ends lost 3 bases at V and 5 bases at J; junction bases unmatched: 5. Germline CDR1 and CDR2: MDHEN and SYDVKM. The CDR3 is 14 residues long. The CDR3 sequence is CASSLAQGADEQYF. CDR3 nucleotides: TGTGCCAGCAGTTTGGCACAGGGGGCCGACGAGCAGTACTTC. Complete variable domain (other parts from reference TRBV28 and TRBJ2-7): DVKVTQSSRYLVKRTGEKVFLECVQDMDHENMFWYRQDPGLGLRLIYFSYDVKMKEKGDIPEGYSVSREKKERFSLILESASTNQTSMYLCASSLAQGADEQYFGPGTRLTVT.

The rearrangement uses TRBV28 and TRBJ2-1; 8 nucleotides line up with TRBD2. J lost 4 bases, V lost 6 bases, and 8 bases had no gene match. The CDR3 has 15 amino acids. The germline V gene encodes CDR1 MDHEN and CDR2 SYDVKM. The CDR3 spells CASRRTGTRYNEQFF. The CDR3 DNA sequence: TGTGCCAGCAGGAGAACCGGGACTAGATACAATGAGCAGTTCTTC.

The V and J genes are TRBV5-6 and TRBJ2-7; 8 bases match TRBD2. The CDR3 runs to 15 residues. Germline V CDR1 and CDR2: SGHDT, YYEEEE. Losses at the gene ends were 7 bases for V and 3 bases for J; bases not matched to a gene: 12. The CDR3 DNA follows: TGTGCCAGCCGGGGGATCAAGCGGGAGAACTACGAGCAGTACTTC. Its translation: CASRGIKRENYEQYF. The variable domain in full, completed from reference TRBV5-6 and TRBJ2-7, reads DAGVTQSPTHLIKTRGQQVTLRCSPKSGHDTVSWYQQALGQGPQFIFQYYEEEERQRGNFPDRFSGHQFPNYSSELNVNALLLGDSALYLCASRGIKRENYEQYFGPGTRLTVT.

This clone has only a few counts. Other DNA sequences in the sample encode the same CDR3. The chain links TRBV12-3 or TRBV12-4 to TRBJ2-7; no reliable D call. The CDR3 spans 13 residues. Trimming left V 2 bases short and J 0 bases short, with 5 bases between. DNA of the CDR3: TGTGCCAGCAGTTTACGGAGCTCCTACGAGCAGTACTTC. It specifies CASSLRSSYEQYF.

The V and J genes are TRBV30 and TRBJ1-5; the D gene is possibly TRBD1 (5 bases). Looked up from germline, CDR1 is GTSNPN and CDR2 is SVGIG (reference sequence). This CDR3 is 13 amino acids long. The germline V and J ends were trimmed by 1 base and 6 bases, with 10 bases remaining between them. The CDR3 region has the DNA TGTGCCTGGAGTGGTTGGGGGGTTCAGCCCCAGCATTTT. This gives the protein CAWSGWGVQPQHF.

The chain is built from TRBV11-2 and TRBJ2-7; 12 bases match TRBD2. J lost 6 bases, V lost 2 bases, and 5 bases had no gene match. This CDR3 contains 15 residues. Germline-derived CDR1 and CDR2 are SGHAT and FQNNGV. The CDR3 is CASSLILAGGSEQYF. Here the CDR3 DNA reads TGTGCCAGCAGCTTAATACTAGCGGGAGGTAGCGAGCAGTACTTC.

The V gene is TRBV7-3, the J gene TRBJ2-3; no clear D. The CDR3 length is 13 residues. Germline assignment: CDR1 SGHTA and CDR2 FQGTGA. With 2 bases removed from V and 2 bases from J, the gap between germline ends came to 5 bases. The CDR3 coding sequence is TGTGCCAGCAGCTTAGGGCACACAGATACGCAGTATTTT. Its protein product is CASSLGHTDTQYF.

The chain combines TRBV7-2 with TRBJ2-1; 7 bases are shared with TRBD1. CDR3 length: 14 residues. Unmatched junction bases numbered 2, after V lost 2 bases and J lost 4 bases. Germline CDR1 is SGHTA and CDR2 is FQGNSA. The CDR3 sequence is CASSLQGVYNEQFF. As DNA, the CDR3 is TGTGCCAGCAGCTTACAGGGGGTATACAATGAGCAGTTCTTC.

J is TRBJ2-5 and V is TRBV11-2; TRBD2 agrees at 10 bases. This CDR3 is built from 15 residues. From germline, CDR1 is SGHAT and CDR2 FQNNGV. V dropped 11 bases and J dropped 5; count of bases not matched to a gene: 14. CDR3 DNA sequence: TGTGCCGTCAGCCTGAGCGGGAGGGGTCGGGAGACCCAGTACTTC. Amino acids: CAVSLSGRGRETQYF.

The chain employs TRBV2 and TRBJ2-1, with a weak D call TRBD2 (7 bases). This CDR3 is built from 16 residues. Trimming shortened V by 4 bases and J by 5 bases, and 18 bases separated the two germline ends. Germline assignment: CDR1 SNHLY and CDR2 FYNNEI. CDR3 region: CASSAARGGGDNEQFF. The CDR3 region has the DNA TGTGCCAGCAGTGCGGCTAGAGGGGGGGGAGACAATGAGCAGTTCTTC.

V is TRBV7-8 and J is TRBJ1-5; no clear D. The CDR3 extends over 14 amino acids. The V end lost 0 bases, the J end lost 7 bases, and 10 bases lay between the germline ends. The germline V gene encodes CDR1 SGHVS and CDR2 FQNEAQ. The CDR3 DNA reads TGTGCCAGCAGCTTAGCGGGTGGAGGGCAGCCCCAGCATTTT. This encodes CASSLAGGGQPQHF.

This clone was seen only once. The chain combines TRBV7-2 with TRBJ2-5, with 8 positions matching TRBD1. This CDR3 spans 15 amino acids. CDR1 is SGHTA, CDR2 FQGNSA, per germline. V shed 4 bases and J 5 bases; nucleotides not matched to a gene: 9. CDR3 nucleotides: TGTGCCAGCAGCTCAGGGGCAGGGGGCCTCGAGACCCAGTACTTC. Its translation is CASSSGAGGLETQYF.

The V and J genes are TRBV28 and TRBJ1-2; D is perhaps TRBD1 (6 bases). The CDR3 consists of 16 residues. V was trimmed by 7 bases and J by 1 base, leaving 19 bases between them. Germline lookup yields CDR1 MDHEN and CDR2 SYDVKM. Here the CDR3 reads CASKPSSGGGNYGYTF. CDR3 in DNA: TGTGCCAGCAAACCTTCCTCGGGGGGCGGTAACTATGGCTACACCTTC.

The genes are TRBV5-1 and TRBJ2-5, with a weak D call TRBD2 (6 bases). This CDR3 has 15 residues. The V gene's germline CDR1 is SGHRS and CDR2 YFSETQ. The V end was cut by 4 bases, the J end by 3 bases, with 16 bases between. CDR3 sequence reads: CASSAPGTDKETQYF. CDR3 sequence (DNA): TGCGCCAGCAGCGCCCCCGGGACTGACAAAGAGACCCAGTACTTC.

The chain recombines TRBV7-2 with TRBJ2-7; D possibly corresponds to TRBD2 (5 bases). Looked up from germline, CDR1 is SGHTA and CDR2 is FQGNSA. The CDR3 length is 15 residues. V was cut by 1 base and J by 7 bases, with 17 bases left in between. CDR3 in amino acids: CASSLVSIRDREQYF. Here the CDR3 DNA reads TGTGCCAGCAGCTTAGTTTCTATACGGGATCGGGAGCAGTACTTC. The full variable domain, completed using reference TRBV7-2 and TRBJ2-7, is GAGVSQSPSNKVTEKGKDVELRCDPISGHTALYWYRQSLGQGLEFLIYFQGNSAPDKSGLPSDRFSAERTGGSVSTLTIQRTQQEDSAVYLCASSLVSIRDREQYFGPGTRLTVT.

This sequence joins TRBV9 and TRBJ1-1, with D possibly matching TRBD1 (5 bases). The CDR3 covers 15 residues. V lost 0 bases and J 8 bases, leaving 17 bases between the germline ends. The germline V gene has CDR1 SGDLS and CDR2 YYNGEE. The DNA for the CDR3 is TGTGCCAGCAGCGTAGGCGGTGGCGGGGGGAGGGAAGCTTTCTTT. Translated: CASSVGGGGGREAFF. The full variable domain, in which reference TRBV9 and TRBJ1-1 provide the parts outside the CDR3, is DSGVTQTPKHLITATGQRVTLRCSPRSGDLSVYWYQQSLDQGLQFLIQYYNGEERAKGNILERFSAQQFPDLHSELNLSSLELGDSALYFCASSVGGGGGREAFFGQGTRLTVV.

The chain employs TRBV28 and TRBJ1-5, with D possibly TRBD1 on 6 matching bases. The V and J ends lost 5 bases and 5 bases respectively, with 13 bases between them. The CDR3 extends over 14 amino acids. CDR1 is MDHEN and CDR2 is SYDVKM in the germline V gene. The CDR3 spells CASSALGGHQPQHF. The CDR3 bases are TGTGCCAGCAGTGCTTTGGGGGGGCATCAGCCCCAGCATTTT.

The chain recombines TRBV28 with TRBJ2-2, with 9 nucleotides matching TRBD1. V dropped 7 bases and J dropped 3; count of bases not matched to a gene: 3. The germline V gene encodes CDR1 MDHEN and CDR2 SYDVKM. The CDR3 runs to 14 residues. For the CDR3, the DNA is TGTGCCAGCAAGACAGGGGGATACACCGGGGAGCTGTTTTTT. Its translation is CASKTGGYTGELFF.

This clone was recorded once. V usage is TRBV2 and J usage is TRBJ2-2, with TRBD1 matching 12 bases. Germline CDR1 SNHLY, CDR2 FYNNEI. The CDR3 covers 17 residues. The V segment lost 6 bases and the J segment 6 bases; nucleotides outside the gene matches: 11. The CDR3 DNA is TGTGCCAGCAGAGAAACCGGGACAGGGGGCTTCGCCGGGGAGCTGTTTTTT. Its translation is CASRETGTGGFAGELFF.

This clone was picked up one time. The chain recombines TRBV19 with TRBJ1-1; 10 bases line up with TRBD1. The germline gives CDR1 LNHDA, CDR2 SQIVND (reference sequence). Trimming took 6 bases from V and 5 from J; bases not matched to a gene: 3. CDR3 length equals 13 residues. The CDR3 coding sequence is TGTGCCAGTAGGGGGACAGGGGTGACTGAAGCTTTCTTT. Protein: CASRGTGVTEAFF.

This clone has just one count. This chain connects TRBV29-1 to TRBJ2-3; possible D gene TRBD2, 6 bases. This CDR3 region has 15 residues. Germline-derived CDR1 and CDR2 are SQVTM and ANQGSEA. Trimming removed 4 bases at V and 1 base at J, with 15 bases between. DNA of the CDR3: TGCAGCGTTGTCCGGACTATGTCTGGCACAGATACGCAGTATTTT. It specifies CSVVRTMSGTDTQYF.